Sequencing of this T cell receptor beta chain was carried out in a study of blood T cell repertoires in COVID-19. Whole-study context: Sources were T cells, B-cell-depleted T cells, or PBMCs; the material itself was cDNA or gDNA.

The protocol was immunoSEQ multiplex PCR, while the TCRdb copy is restricted to in-frame clones and leaves out a portion. The sample holds around 65,000 clones, roughly 72% seen once. Germline-derived CDR1 and CDR2 are GTSNPN and SVGIG (reference sequence). Trimming stripped 3 bases from V and 7 bases from J, with 18 bases between. The CDR3 totals 14 residues. The chain recombines TRBV30 with TRBJ1-2; D may be TRBD1 (5 bases). Specimen: peripheral blood. This receptor was identified in a woman between 50 and 59 years old with active or convalescent COVID-19. CDR3 region: CAWSAIEGRVGYTF. CDR3 bases: TGTGCCTGGAGCGCCATAGAGGGGAGGGTTGGCTACACCTTC.